This T cell receptor (beta chain) was profiled in a study of blood T cell repertoires in COVID-19. Study-wide background: The United States, Italy and Spain provided the acute and convalescent COVID-19 samples.

Participant age was roughly 18 to 90 years, and participants resided in fewer than 25 US areas. Participants were placed into cohorts based on the clinical history they reported. Per the authors' pipeline: Estimation of nucleated cell counts was performed using reference gene primer amplification. Only in-frame clones appear in the TCRdb table, and some are missing; sequencing was by immunoSEQ multiplex PCR. V and J calls and clone size are those listed in that table; D and trimming were worked out from the DNA. The sample consists of approximately 180,000 clones, roughly nine tenths of them appearing once. The CDR3 covers 15 residues. The germline gives CDR1 SGHVS, CDR2 FQNEAQ. Germline trimming cut 6 bases from V and 3 bases from J; bases unmatched to any gene: 7.

The material sequenced was PBMCs or T cells enriched from blood (not recorded which). This TCR was sampled from a woman in her thirties or forties with acute COVID-19. J is TRBJ2-1 and V is TRBV7-8, with 8 bases matching TRBD2. The chain's CDR3 is CASRKTSGNYNEQFF. CDR3 DNA: TGTGCCAGCAGAAAAACTAGCGGTAACTACAATGAGCAGTTCTTC.